This passage covers 15 T cell receptor beta chains from one sample sequenced in a study of T-cell memory formation after mild COVID-19. MiXCR, applied by TCRdb to the 5' RACE reads, yields one record per CDR3 protein. The sample has around 200,000 distinct CDR3 sequences; about a fifth are singletons. The material sequenced was PBMCs or a T cell subset sorted from them (not recorded which). These receptors were taken from an adult woman who had mild COVID-19 (a few samples of this study predate the infection). Cell type and time point are not known.

The V call is TRBV7-2, the J call TRBJ2-7, with 8 bases aligning to TRBD1. The CDR3 spans 13 residues. Germline CDR1 SGHTA, CDR2 FQGNSA. The V gene end was trimmed by 4 bases and the J gene end by 5 bases; junction bases not matched to a gene: 4. The CDR3 sequence is CASSSGGVHEQYF. CDR3 nucleotides: TGTGCCAGCAGCTCAGGGGGCGTCCACGAGCAGTACTTC.

This rearrangement joins TRBV9 to TRBJ1-4; D is perhaps TRBD1 (5 bases). V lost 0 bases, J lost 6 bases, and 15 bases lay in between. The length of the CDR3 is 16 residues. CDR1 SGDLS and CDR2 YYNGEE come from the germline V gene. The CDR3, as DNA: TGTGCCAGCAGCGTAGTAGCGACCCGAGGGGATGAAAAACTGTTTTTT. This encodes CASSVVATRGDEKLFF.

The chain is built from TRBV29-1 and TRBJ2-7; D remains unclear. The CDR3 has 11 residues. Germline V gene data show CDR1 as SQVTM and CDR2 as ANQGSEA. Trimming took off 1 base at V and 2 bases at J, with 3 bases between the two ends. The DNA of the CDR3 is TGCAGCGTTGAAGGCACCTACGAGCAGTACTTC. This codes for CSVEGTYEQYF.

The V gene is TRBV7-6, the J gene TRBJ2-5, with D possibly TRBD1 on 5 matching bases. This CDR3 contains 14 residues. The V gene's germline CDR1 is SGHVS and CDR2 FNYEAQ. Deletions cut 5 bases from V and 0 bases from J, with 10 bases between. CDR3 DNA: TGTGCCAGCAGCCCCAAGGGGTACCAAGAGACCCAGTACTTC. Amino acids: CASSPKGYQETQYF.

In this sample, this clonotype turned up a few times. The rearrangement joins TRBV4-1 to TRBJ1-2; no firm D call. The germline V gene encodes CDR1 MGHRA and CDR2 YSYEKL. The CDR3 sequence is 13 residues long. Trimming shortened V by 6 bases and J by 0 bases, and 8 bases separated the two germline ends. The CDR3 loop is CASSGVANYGYTF. The CDR3 region has the DNA TGCGCCAGCAGTGGGGTGGCTAACTATGGCTACACCTTC.

The chain combines TRBV11-3 with TRBJ2-5, with D uncertain. Germline V gene lookup returns CDR1 SGHNT and CDR2 YENEEA. The germline V and J ends were trimmed by 3 bases and 4 bases, with 15 bases remaining between them. The CDR3 extends over 15 amino acids. This chain's CDR3 is CASSFGASTGETQYF. The DNA for the CDR3 is TGTGCCAGCAGCTTCGGCGCCTCCACCGGAGAGACCCAGTACTTC.

The rearrangement links TRBV19 to TRBJ2-7; the match to TRBD2 covers 8 bases. Unmatched junction bases numbered 6, after V lost 5 bases and J lost 3 bases. Germline lookup yields CDR1 LNHDA and CDR2 SQIVND (reference sequence). The CDR3 contains 14 residues. CDR3 sequence reads: CASSPTLADYEQYF. CDR3 DNA sequence: TGTGCCAGTAGTCCCACACTAGCGGACTACGAGCAGTACTTC. Complete variable domain (other parts from reference TRBV19 and TRBJ2-7): DGGITQSPKYLFRKEGQNVTLSCEQNLNHDAMYWYRQDPGQGLRLIYYSQIVNDFQKGDIAEGYSVSREKKESFPLTVTSAQKNPTAFYLCASSPTLADYEQYFGPGTRLTVT.

V and J are TRBV5-1 and TRBJ2-7; D might be TRBD2 (6 bases). Germline V gives CDR1 SGHRS, CDR2 YFSETQ. There are 14 residues in the CDR3. Between the trimmed V and J ends, which lost 0 bases and 3 bases, there was a span of 10 bases. This chain's CDR3 is CASSLGRGLYEQYF. DNA for the CDR3: TGCGCCAGCAGCTTGGGGCGGGGTCTCTACGAGCAGTACTTC.

This clonotype was found a few times. Sequence at one end of the junction differs from germline and may be a read error. CDR3 nucleotides: TGTGCCAGCACTTACGGGGGAAACTATGGCTACACCTTC. Translating it yields CASTYGGNYGYTF. V and J are TRBV6-2 or TRBV6-3 and TRBJ1-2, with a weak D call TRBD1 (5 bases). The CDR3 loop spans 13 amino acids. From germline, CDR1 is MNHEY and CDR2 SVGEGT.

This clonotype is a singleton in its sample. This rearrangement joins TRBV7-9 to TRBJ1-1; the D is unclear. V was clipped by 6 bases and J by 6 bases, with 8 bases between them. CDR1 is SEHNR, CDR2 FQNEAQ, per germline (reference sequence). This CDR3 spans 11 amino acids. The CDR3 nucleotides read TGTGCCAGCAGTTCGGTACCTGAAGCTTTCTTT. Protein: CASSSVPEAFF. Filled out from reference TRBV7-9 and TRBJ1-1, the complete variable domain reads DTGVSQNPRHKITKRGQNVTFRCDPISEHNRLYWYRQTLGQGPEFLTYFQNEAQLEKSRLLSDRFSAERPKGSFSTLEIQRTEQGDSAMYLCASSSVPEAFFGQGTRLTVV.

V usage is TRBV6-1 and J usage is TRBJ2-1; D tentatively fits TRBD1 or TRBD2 (5 bases each). Trimming shortened V by 9 bases and J by 0 bases, and 12 bases separated the two germline ends. CDR3 length: 14 residues. Germline-derived CDR1 and CDR2 are MNHNS and SASEGT. The CDR3 region has the DNA TGTGCCAGAGGGGACCCGAGCTCCTACAATGAGCAGTTCTTC. Translating gives CARGDPSSYNEQFF.

This clonotype occurred many times. CDR3 protein: CASSYVGGYEQYF. The CDR3 region has the DNA TGTGCCAGCAGCTACGTGGGGGGGTACGAGCAGTACTTC. The chain has TRBV5-5 and TRBJ2-7; TRBD2 aligns across 7 bases. V dropped 3 bases and J dropped 4; count of bases not matched to a gene: 4. The length of the CDR3 is 13 residues. Per the germline V gene, CDR1 is SGHKS and CDR2 is YYEKEE (reference sequence).

The chain has TRBV27 and TRBJ2-3; the D gene is possibly TRBD1 (5 bases). Germline V gene lookup returns CDR1 MNHEY and CDR2 SMNVEV (reference sequence). Trimming removed 6 bases at V and 6 bases at J, with 10 bases between. This CDR3 comprises 12 residues. CDR3 sequence reads: CASSRPGDTQYF. In nucleotides, the CDR3 is TGTGCCAGCAGCCGCCCAGGGGATACGCAGTATTTT.

The rearrangement joins TRBV7-3 to TRBJ1-1, with D perhaps matching TRBD1 (5 bases). The CDR3 runs to 16 residues. Trimming took 5 bases from V and 3 from J, leaving 19 bases between them. Germline loops: CDR1 SGHTA, CDR2 FQGTGA. CDR3 in amino acids: CASSPWGGVSDTEAFF. The CDR3 DNA sequence: TGTGCCAGCAGCCCTTGGGGAGGGGTCTCGGACACTGAAGCTTTCTTT.

The chain couples TRBV5-6 to TRBJ1-2; D uncertain. Germline V gives CDR1 SGHDT, CDR2 YYEEEE. Deletions cut 0 bases from V and 6 bases from J, with 3 bases between. The CDR3 has 11 residues. Here the CDR3 reads CASSLADGYTF. The CDR3 DNA sequence: TGTGCCAGCAGCTTGGCGGATGGCTACACCTTC.